The subject of this entry is one T cell receptor beta chain. Other DNA variants within this sample encode the same CDR3. These data belong to a study of blood T cell repertoires in COVID-19. In the study overall: PBMCs, B-cell-depleted T cells, or T cells were the source of the cDNA or gDNA that made up the material.

Original methodology: Cell counts per sample came from amplifying reference gene primers. Here immunoSEQ multiplex PCR was the method, and the copy in TCRdb shows in-frame clones only, minus some. For V, J and clone size, that table is used; D and trimming come from the DNA. The sample consists of 400,000 to 450,000 clones, approximately 90% of them appearing once. This clonotype originated in a man aged 25 to 40 who had recovered from COVID-19. The sequenced sample was PBMCs or T cells enriched from blood (not recorded which).

The chain's CDR3 is CASSPPGGLNQPQHF. The CDR3 DNA reads TGTGCCAGCTCACCCCCCGGAGGGTTGAATCAGCCCCAGCATTTT. The chain joins TRBV18 to TRBJ1-5; D gene ambiguous. The germline CDR1 and CDR2 sequences are KGHSH and LQKENI. The V end lost 3 bases, the J end lost 4 bases, and 13 bases lay between the germline ends. The CDR3 is made up of 15 amino acids.